The rows below give T cell receptor beta chains drawn from one sample of a study of cytotoxic CD8 clonotypes in ibrutinib-treated CLL. Libraries were prepared by immunoSEQ multiplex PCR; TCRdb keeps only in-frame clonotypes and omits some of them. Here the sample spans some 150,000 clones, approximately 80% being singletons. The sample consisted of PBMCs, taken after 12 months of ibrutinib treatment. These receptors all stem from a human donor with chronic lymphocytic leukemia. Both conserved end residues are part of each CDR3. For some rows the clone size is stated as once, few or many, or as a class when expanded; others skip it.

CSVEGEWGQPQHF | NA | TRBV29-1
CAWSVGPMDGKLFF | NA | TRBV30
CAWSVQGTEAFF | NA | TRBV30
CASSPSPGSGGAVMYEQYF | NA | TRBV5-1
CASSVAGGGGDTQYF | NA | TRBV9
CASSLVQVDTQYF | NA | TRBV7-2
CASSLVPSGVYEQYF | NA | TRBV7-3
CASRPAQGAFYNEQFF | NA | TRBV23-1
CASSLAVGGHYSYEQYF | NA | TRBV11-2
CASSEGVRVPYEQYF | NA | TRBV6-1
CASSKGQVWYNEQFF | once | TRBV9
CASSQDDGNTGELFF | NA | TRBV4-1
CASSVHETYEQYF | NA | TRBV9
CASSSQRAEDTQYF | NA | TRBV5-1
CASSSSPLMYNEQFF | once | TRBV27
CASRGNYSGNTIYF | NA | TRBV9
CASSPSSGQGTAGYTF | NA | TRBV18
CASSLFSGTSSYEQYF | few | TRBV28
CASSLGTDNEKLFF | NA | TRBV7-8
CASRLRTGGSDTQYF | few | TRBV27
CATSRSGGSYEQYF | once | TRBV15
CASRVTGAFSNQPQHF | few | TRBV6-4
CATSKTGQGETQYF | NA | TRBV15
CASSYTIYNEQFF | NA | TRBV6-5
CASSRNPGTGSHEQYF | NA | TRBV27
CASSFVGQGSYEQYF | few | TRBV27
CASKRDRSYEQYF | NA | TRBV6-5
CASSQGTTGELFF | NA | TRBV4-2
CASLTGRGSLHF | NA | TRBV10-2
CASSESVGEQFF | NA | TRBV10-2
CASSAFAGVSYEQYF | NA | TRBV6-1
CASSGTAVAPNYGYTF | NA | TRBV2
CASGSMDNTEAFF | once | TRBV5-1
CAWSVLRTGVTDTQYF | NA | TRBV30
CASSKARALVPLYEQYF | once | TRBV21-1
CASSQVPLADEQFF | NA | TRBV4-1
CASSTVAGGSNEQFF | NA | TRBV19
CASSEGTGGDEQFF | NA | TRBV25-1
CASNSIGQVNTGELFF | NA | TRBV5-6